The T cell receptor (beta chain) under discussion was sequenced for a study of beta chain features in type 1 diabetes. Every bit of the isolated RNA underwent reverse transcription, so sequencing read expressed TCRB transcripts. TCRdb keeps only in-frame clones here, not all; method: immunoSEQ multiplex PCR. The table has over 700,000 clones, roughly a sixth seen once; the top ten hold around 0.02%. This clone was seen a few times. The germline V gene has CDR1 KGHSH and CDR2 LQKENI. Between the trimmed V and J ends, which lost 2 bases and 4 bases, there was a span of 12 bases. The CDR3 totals 15 residues.

The clonotype originates from a woman in her late teens or twenties in good health. This chain links TRBV18 with TRBJ1-5; D ambiguous. Sequencing input: naive CD4+ T cells from blood. The CDR3 region has the DNA TGTGCCAGCTCACCAACAGCGGTAAAAAATCAGCCCCAGCATTTT. It encodes CASSPTAVKNQPQHF. Drawing the rest from reference TRBV18 and TRBJ1-5, the complete variable domain is NAGVMQNPRHLVRRRGQEARLRCSPMKGHSHVYWYRQLPEEGLKFMVYLQKENIIDESGMPKERFSAEFPKEGPSILRIQQVVRGDSAAYFCASSPTAVKNQPQHFGDGTRLSIL.